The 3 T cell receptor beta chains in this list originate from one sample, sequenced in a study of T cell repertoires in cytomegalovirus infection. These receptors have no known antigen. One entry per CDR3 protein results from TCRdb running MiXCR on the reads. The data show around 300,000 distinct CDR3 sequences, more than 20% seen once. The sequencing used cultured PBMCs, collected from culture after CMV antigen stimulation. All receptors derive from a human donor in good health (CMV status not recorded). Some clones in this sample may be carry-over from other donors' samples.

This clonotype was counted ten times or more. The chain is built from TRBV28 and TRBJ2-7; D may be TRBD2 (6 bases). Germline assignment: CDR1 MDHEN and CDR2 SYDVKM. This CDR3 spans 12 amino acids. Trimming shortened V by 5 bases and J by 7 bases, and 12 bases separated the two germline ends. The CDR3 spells CASSPGVREQYF. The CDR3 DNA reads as TGTGCCAGCAGTCCGGGAGTACGGGAGCAGTACTTC. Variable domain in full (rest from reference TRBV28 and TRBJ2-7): DVKVTQSSRYLVKRTGEKVFLECVQDMDHENMFWYRQDPGLGLRLIYFSYDVKMKEKGDIPEGYSVSREKKERFSLILESASTNQTSMYLCASSPGVREQYFGPGTRLTVT.

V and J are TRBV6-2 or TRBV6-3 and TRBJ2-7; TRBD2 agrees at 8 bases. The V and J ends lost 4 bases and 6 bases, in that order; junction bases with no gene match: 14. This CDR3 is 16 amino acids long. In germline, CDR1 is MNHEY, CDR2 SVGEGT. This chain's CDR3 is CASSFSGTTTMGEQYF. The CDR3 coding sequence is TGTGCCAGCAGTTTTAGCGGGACTACGACTATGGGCGAGCAGTACTTC.

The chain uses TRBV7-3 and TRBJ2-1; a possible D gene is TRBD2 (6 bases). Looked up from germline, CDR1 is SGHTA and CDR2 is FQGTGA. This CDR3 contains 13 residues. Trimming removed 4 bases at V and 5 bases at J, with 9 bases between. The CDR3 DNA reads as TGTGCCAGCAGCTCCCGACTAGACAATGAGCAGTTCTTC. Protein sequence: CASSSRLDNEQFF.